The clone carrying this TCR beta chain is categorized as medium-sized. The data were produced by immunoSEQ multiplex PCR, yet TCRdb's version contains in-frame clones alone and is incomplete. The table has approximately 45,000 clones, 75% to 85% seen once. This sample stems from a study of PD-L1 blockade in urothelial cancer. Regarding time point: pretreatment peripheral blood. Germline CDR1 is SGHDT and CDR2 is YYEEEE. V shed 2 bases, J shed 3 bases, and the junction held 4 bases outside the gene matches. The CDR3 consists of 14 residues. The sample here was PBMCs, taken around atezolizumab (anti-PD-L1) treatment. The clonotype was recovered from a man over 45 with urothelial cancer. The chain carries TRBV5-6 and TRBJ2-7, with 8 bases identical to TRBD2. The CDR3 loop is CASSFGTRGYEQYF. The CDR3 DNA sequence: TGTGCCAGCAGCTTCGGGACTAGAGGCTACGAGCAGTACTTC.